Below, 21 T cell receptor beta chains from the same sample are listed, as sequenced in a study of blood T cell repertoires in COVID-19. TCRdb's table, derived via immunoSEQ multiplex PCR, lists solely in-frame clones and lacks some. The table has approximately 100,000 clones, about 90% seen once; the top ten hold roughly 17%. Specimen: peripheral blood. The receptors stem from a man aged 45-65 years with acute or convalescent COVID-19.

V gene TRBV6-1 combines with J gene TRBJ1-4; D gene uncertain. Trimming removed 2 bases from V and 10 bases from J, with 8 bases in between. CDR1 is MNHNS and CDR2 is SASEGT in the germline V gene. CDR3 length equals 12 residues. The CDR3 sequence: CASSEMALKLFF. CDR3 coding DNA: TGTGCCAGCAGTGAAATGGCTCTAAAACTGTTTTTT.

The chain is built from TRBV7-2 and TRBJ1-5; TRBD1 matches 7 bases. The trim removed 4 bases at V and 0 bases at J, leaving 9 bases unmatched. Germline assignment: CDR1 SGHTA and CDR2 FQGNSA. The CDR3 runs to 17 residues. The DNA of the CDR3 is TGTGCCAGCAGCTCCCCCCGGGACAGCTATAGCAATCAGCCCCAGCATTTT. This translates into CASSSPRDSYSNQPQHF. Full variable domain (rest looked up from reference TRBV7-2 and TRBJ1-5): GAGVSQSPSNKVTEKGKDVELRCDPISGHTALYWYRQSLGQGLEFLIYFQGNSAPDKSGLPSDRFSAERTGGSVSTLTIQRTQQEDSAVYLCASSSPRDSYSNQPQHFGDGTRLSIL.

The rearrangement joins TRBV7-6 to TRBJ2-3, with 8 bases matching TRBD2. This CDR3 has 16 amino acids. Germline V gene data show CDR1 as SGHVS and CDR2 as FNYEAQ. The V gene end was trimmed by 0 bases and the J gene end by 1 base; junction bases not matched to a gene: 3. CDR3 coding DNA: TGTGCCAGCAGCTTAGCTAGCGGGGCGGGCACAGATACGCAGTATTTT. Encoded protein: CASSLASGAGTDTQYF.

The chain uses TRBV19 and TRBJ1-2; 11 bases map to TRBD1. V trimming: 3 bases; J trimming: 7 bases; junction bases outside the gene matches: 4. Germline V CDR1 and CDR2: LNHDA, SQIVND (reference sequence). This CDR3 contains 14 residues. The CDR3 is CASSIRDRGIGYTF. As DNA, the CDR3 is TGTGCCAGTAGTATCCGGGACAGGGGGATTGGCTACACCTTC.

The genes are TRBV2 and TRBJ1-3; D gene unclear. Germline-derived CDR1 and CDR2 are SNHLY and FYNNEI. The CDR3 runs 14 residues. Trimming pared 7 bases from V and 2 bases from J, leaving 12 bases between. CDR3 nucleotide sequence: TGTGCCAGCAAGGAGGTGACTACTGGAAACACCATATATTTT. Its translation: CASKEVTTGNTIYF.

V usage is TRBV19 and J usage is TRBJ1-1; perhaps TRBD1 as D (6 bases). V gave up 9 bases and J gave up 1 base, with 15 bases separating them. Germline assignment: CDR1 LNHDA and CDR2 SQIVND (reference sequence). There are 14 residues in the CDR3. This chain's CDR3 is CASQSAGENTEAFF. Here the CDR3 DNA reads TGTGCCAGCCAGTCGGCAGGGGAGAACACTGAAGCTTTCTTT.

The chain combines TRBV18 with TRBJ2-1, with a tentative D call TRBD2 (6 bases). The CDR3 has 15 residues. From germline, CDR1 is KGHSH and CDR2 LQKENI. The V gene lost 2 bases and the J gene lost 5 bases, with 13 bases spanning the gap. CDR3 sequence: CASSPAGLFNNEQFF. The CDR3 nucleotides read TGTGCCAGCTCACCAGCGGGGTTGTTCAACAATGAGCAGTTCTTC. The whole variable domain, filled in from reference TRBV18 and TRBJ2-1, reads NAGVMQNPRHLVRRRGQEARLRCSPMKGHSHVYWYRQLPEEGLKFMVYLQKENIIDESGMPKERFSAEFPKEGPSILRIQQVVRGDSAAYFCASSPAGLFNNEQFFGPGTRLTVL.

V gene TRBV9 combines with J gene TRBJ1-6; 10 nucleotides agree with TRBD1. This CDR3 has 15 amino acids. The V segment lost 4 bases and the J segment 8 bases; nucleotides outside the gene matches: 6. Germline V gene data show CDR1 as SGDLS and CDR2 as YYNGEE. CDR3 in amino acids: CASSSRTGGDSPLHF. The CDR3 nucleotides read TGTGCCAGCAGCTCCCGGACAGGGGGTGATTCACCCCTCCACTTT.

This clone was seen a handful of times. This sequence joins TRBV6-1 and TRBJ2-3; a possible D gene is TRBD2 (5 bases). V was trimmed by 3 bases and J by 5 bases, leaving 9 bases between them. The germline V gene has CDR1 MNHNS and CDR2 SASEGT. CDR3 size: 13 residues. The CDR3 protein is CASSDQGRDTQYF. CDR3 in DNA: TGTGCCAGCAGTGATCAAGGGAGAGATACGCAGTATTTT.

The chain uses TRBV7-3 and TRBJ1-3, with 9 nucleotides matching TRBD1. V lost 2 bases and J lost 1; bases outside the gene matches: 0. There are 15 residues in the CDR3. Per germline, CDR1 SGHTA and CDR2 FQGTGA. The CDR3, as DNA: TGTGCCAGCAGCTTAGGGACAGGGTCTGGAAACACCATATATTTT. This encodes CASSLGTGSGNTIYF.

V usage is TRBV5-8 and J usage is TRBJ2-7; the match to TRBD1 covers 7 bases. The CDR3 sequence is 15 residues long. Germline lookup yields CDR1 SGHTS and CDR2 YDEGEE. J gave up 3 bases and V 0 bases, and 6 bases lay outside the gene matches. The CDR3 sequence is CASSLGLDRNYEQYF. Written as DNA, the CDR3 is TGTGCCAGCAGCTTGGGCCTGGACAGGAACTACGAGCAGTACTTC.

The chain recombines TRBV6-5 with TRBJ1-6; 9 bases are shared with TRBD1. The V gene end was trimmed by 6 bases and the J gene end by 6 bases; junction bases not matched to a gene: 3. From germline, CDR1 is MNHEY and CDR2 SVGAGI. The CDR3 contains 14 residues. The CDR3 DNA is TGTGCCAGCAGGCGGGACAGGGTTAATTCACCCCTCCACTTT. It codes for CASRRDRVNSPLHF.

This chain links TRBV11-2 with TRBJ1-4, with 10 nucleotides matching TRBD1. From germline, CDR1 is SGHAT and CDR2 FQNNGV. The junction had 5 bases not matched to a gene; V was cut back by 7 bases and J by 6 bases. The CDR3 loop spans 14 amino acids. CDR3 region: CASNSGTGDEKLFF. The CDR3 nucleotides read TGTGCCAGCAACTCCGGGACAGGGGATGAAAAACTGTTTTTT. Based on the CDR3 plus reference TRBV11-2 and TRBJ1-4, the full variable domain is EAGVAQSPRYKIIEKRQSVAFWCNPISGHATLYWYQQILGQGPKLLIQFQNNGVVDDSQLPKDRFSAERLKGVDSTLKIQPAKLEDSAVYLCASNSGTGDEKLFFGSGTQLSVL.

V is TRBV24-1 and J is TRBJ2-6, with a weak D call TRBD1 (6 bases). Germline V gives CDR1 KGHDR, CDR2 SFDVKD. V shed 4 bases and J shed 0 bases, with 21 bases lying between them. The CDR3 is made up of 20 amino acids. The CDR3 DNA reads as TGTGCCACCAGTGACCCTTCGGCAGGACAGCCCAGCTCTGGGGCCAACGTCCTGACTTTC. Encoded protein: CATSDPSAGQPSSGANVLTF.

The chain combines TRBV6-1 with TRBJ1-1; D possibly corresponds to TRBD1 (6 bases). Germline CDR1 reads MNHNS; CDR2 reads SASEGT. The V gene lost 2 bases and the J gene lost 1 base, with 8 bases spanning the gap. The CDR3 has 14 amino acids. The CDR3 reads CASSEWGRNTEAFF. The CDR3 DNA follows: TGTGCCAGCAGTGAATGGGGGCGGAACACTGAAGCTTTCTTT.

The chain links TRBV6-5 to TRBJ1-6; D unclear. The V end lost 2 bases, the J end lost 8 bases, and 13 bases lay between the germline ends. Germline CDR1 is MNHEY and CDR2 is SVGAGI. CDR3 size: 15 residues. As DNA, the CDR3 is TGTGCCAGCAGTTACATGTCGGATGGGCATTCACCCCTCCACTTT. Protein: CASSYMSDGHSPLHF.

The chain has TRBV27 and TRBJ1-2; unclear D gene. This CDR3 spans 15 amino acids. The germline V gene has CDR1 MNHEY and CDR2 SMNVEV (reference sequence). With 5 bases removed from V and 5 bases from J, the gap between germline ends came to 18 bases. CDR3 in amino acids: CASSPQRGRRYGYTF. CDR3 DNA sequence: TGTGCCAGCAGTCCACAGCGAGGGAGGCGGTATGGCTACACCTTC.

This rearrangement joins TRBV5-1 to TRBJ2-1; D might be TRBD1 (5 bases). V dropped 4 bases and J dropped 2 bases, with 19 bases sitting between them. Germline CDR1 and CDR2: SGHRS and YFSETQ. This CDR3 is 17 amino acids long. CDR3 loop: CASSPRRVSSTYNEQFF. The CDR3 DNA reads as TGCGCCAGCAGCCCCCGCAGGGTCTCTTCGACCTACAATGAGCAGTTCTTC.

V usage is TRBV27 and J usage is TRBJ1-3, with D possibly matching TRBD1 (5 bases). The CDR3 contains 13 residues. Germline-derived CDR1 and CDR2 are MNHEY and SMNVEV (reference sequence). Trimming stripped 6 bases from V and 5 bases from J, with 11 bases between. The CDR3 DNA reads TGTGCCAGCAGGGCAGGGCCTAGAAACACCATATATTTT. It yields the protein CASRAGPRNTIYF.

The chain has TRBV20-1 and TRBJ1-2; no definite D call. Germline V gene lookup returns CDR1 DFQATT and CDR2 SNEGSKA (reference sequence). The CDR3 loop spans 13 amino acids. Trimming left V 3 bases short and J 4 bases short, with 12 bases between. CDR3 residues: CSASESGLYGYTF. In nucleotides, the CDR3 is TGCAGTGCTAGTGAGTCCGGACTCTATGGCTACACCTTC.

The CDR3 reads CASSPGQGKGETQYF. CDR3 coding DNA: TGTGCCAGCTCGCCGGGACAGGGAAAAGGAGAGACCCAGTACTTC. The chain carries TRBV18 and TRBJ2-5; 9 positions match TRBD1. The CDR3 covers 15 residues. Trimming removed 6 bases from V and 4 bases from J; junction bases left unmatched: 9. Germline lookup yields CDR1 KGHSH and CDR2 LQKENI.